Below are 24 T cell receptor beta chains sequenced from a single sample in a study of blood T cell repertoires in COVID-19. TCRdb keeps only in-frame clones here, not all; method: immunoSEQ multiplex PCR. The sample shows 350,000 or so clones, roughly 90% of them seen only once. What was sequenced was PBMCs or T cells enriched from blood (not recorded which). These receptors were obtained from a woman aged 25 to 39 who had been exposed to COVID-19.

This clone was seen once. The V call is TRBV7-5, the J call TRBJ1-4; the table names TRBD1, a call not compared with the DNA. TRBV7-5 is marked as a pseudogene. The CDR3 runs 16 residues. CDR3 sequence: CARSSSRRGRNEKLFF. The CDR3 nucleotides read TGTGCCAGAAGCTCCTCTCGCAGGGGGCGGAATGAAAAACTGTTTTTT.

CDR3 bases: TGTGCCAGCAGCAGGGACAGGGTTGGCGAGCAGTACTTC. Translating it yields CASSRDRVGEQYF. V usage is TRBV7-9 and J usage is TRBJ2-7, with TRBD1 matching over 9 bases. The ends lost 5 bases at V and 6 bases at J; junction bases unmatched: 5. Germline V CDR1 and CDR2: SEHNR, FQNEAQ (reference sequence). This CDR3 spans 13 amino acids.

The chain joins TRBV28 to TRBJ1-1; D is unresolved. V was clipped by 3 bases and J by 4 bases, with 15 bases between them. There are 15 residues in the CDR3. Germline values: CDR1 MDHEN, CDR2 SYDVKM. CDR3 nucleotide sequence: TGTGCCAGCAGTTTCCCCGAGGAGGGAAGCACTGAAGCTTTCTTT. Translating it yields CASSFPEEGSTEAFF.

The rearrangement uses TRBV12-3 or TRBV12-4 and TRBJ1-2; 7 bases agree with TRBD1. With V trimmed by 7 bases and J by 7 bases, 6 bases remained unmatched. The CDR3 is 12 residues long. The CDR3 DNA reads as TGTGCCAGCAAACTGACAGGGAGTGGCTACACCTTC. Its protein is CASKLTGSGYTF.

The gene calls are TRBV29-1 and TRBJ1-2, with 10 nucleotides matching TRBD1. V lost 7 bases, J lost 8 bases, and 7 bases stayed unmatched. The CDR3 is 12 amino acids. Germline CDR1 SQVTM, CDR2 ANQGSEA. The CDR3 DNA follows: TGCAGCGAAACCGGGACAGGGGACGGCTACACCTTC. Its translation: CSETGTGDGYTF.

V usage is TRBV27 and J usage is TRBJ1-4; D remains unclear. The CDR3 is 18 residues long. CDR1 is MNHEY and CDR2 is SMNVEV in the germline V gene (reference sequence). Trimming left V 4 bases short and J 0 bases short, with 18 bases between. The chain's CDR3 is CASSSAQVLSATNEKLFF. The DNA for the CDR3 is TGTGCCAGCAGTTCGGCGCAGGTTTTATCGGCAACTAATGAAAAACTGTTTTTT.

The chain joins TRBV3-1 (or the pseudogene TRBV3-2) to TRBJ2-1; 13 bases are shared with TRBD2. V lost 4 bases and J lost 0; bases outside the gene matches: 9. The CDR3 contains 19 residues. The germline V gene has CDR1 LGHDT and CDR2 YNNKEL (reference sequence). The CDR3 region has the DNA TGTGCCAGCAGCCGGACTAGCGGGAGAGGGCCTAGCTCCTACAATGAGCAGTTCTTC. Amino acid sequence: CASSRTSGRGPSSYNEQFF.

The table lists this clone with a few counts. The V call is TRBV11-2, the J call TRBJ2-3; 11 bases match TRBD2. This CDR3 region has 18 residues. J gave up 0 bases and V 5 bases, and 10 bases lay outside the gene matches. Germline loops: CDR1 SGHAT, CDR2 FQNNGV. The DNA of the CDR3 is TGTGCCAGCAGCCCCGACAGGGGGACTAGCGGAAGCACAGATACGCAGTATTTT. Translation: CASSPDRGTSGSTDTQYF.

This clone has more than one count but fewer than ten. The V and J genes are TRBV10-3 and TRBJ1-1, with TRBD1 identical over 10 bases. V lost 2 bases, J lost 5 bases, and 5 bases stayed unmatched. Looked up from germline, CDR1 is ENHRY and CDR2 is SYGVKD. CDR3 length: 15 amino acids. The DNA for the CDR3 is TGTGCCATCAGTGAGACAGGACAGGGGGGGACTGAAGCTTTCTTT. Translation gives CAISETGQGGTEAFF.

V gene TRBV12-5 combines with J gene TRBJ2-1; 9 nucleotides agree with TRBD2. The J segment lost 6 bases and the V segment lost 5 bases, leaving 8 bases of the junction unmatched. Germline CDR1 is LGHNT and CDR2 is FRNRAP. The CDR3 loop spans 15 amino acids. This CDR3 reads CASGNVAGVVNEQFF. The CDR3, as DNA: TGTGCTAGTGGTAACGTAGCGGGAGTGGTCAATGAGCAGTTCTTC.

A few counts support this clone. The chain couples TRBV6-5 to TRBJ2-7; 9 bases fit TRBD2. CDR1 MNHEY and CDR2 SVGAGI come from the germline V gene. V lost 2 bases, J lost 7 bases, and 9 bases stayed unmatched. There are 15 residues in the CDR3. The CDR3 loop reads CASSYRSGRLEEQYF. The CDR3, as DNA: TGTGCCAGCAGTTACCGTAGCGGGAGATTGGAAGAGCAGTACTTC.

A few counts support this clone. CDR3 in amino acids: CASSFVSGTGGAGANVLTF. The CDR3 nucleotides are TGCGCCAGCAGTTTTGTCTCCGGGACAGGGGGCGCTGGGGCCAACGTCCTGACTTTC. J is TRBJ2-6 and V is TRBV10-2; the match to TRBD1 covers 12 bases. Germline values: CDR1 WSHSY, CDR2 SAAADI. V was clipped by 5 bases and J by 2 bases; unmatched bases: 10. The CDR3 contains 19 residues.

This chain joins TRBV24-1 and TRBJ2-1, with a weak D call TRBD1 (6 bases). V dropped 3 bases and J dropped 1 base, with 15 bases sitting between them. Germline values: CDR1 KGHDR, CDR2 SFDVKD. The CDR3 contains 17 residues. The CDR3, as DNA: TGTGCCACCAGTGATAGGGTACAGGGAATTTCCTACAATGAGCAGTTCTTC. It yields the protein CATSDRVQGISYNEQFF.

The CDR3 DNA follows: TGTGCCAGCAGCCAGTTATACGAGCAGTACTTC. It encodes CASSQLYEQYF. This sequence joins TRBV3-1 (or the pseudogene TRBV3-2) and TRBJ2-7; D remains unclear. CDR1 is LGHDT and CDR2 is YNNKEL in the germline V gene (reference sequence). Deletions cut 3 bases from V and 4 bases from J, with 4 bases between. The CDR3 totals 11 residues.

V usage is TRBV18 and J usage is TRBJ2-7; 7 bases are a match to TRBD2. The ends lost 6 bases at V and 7 bases at J; junction bases unmatched: 15. CDR3 size: 15 residues. Per germline, CDR1 KGHSH and CDR2 LQKENI. CDR3 loop: CASSPTGLTGGEQYF. The CDR3, as DNA: TGTGCCAGCTCCCCTACCGGCCTCACGGGGGGAGAGCAGTACTTC.

This clone was seen only once. V usage is TRBV2 and J usage is TRBJ1-1; 7 bases fit TRBD1. The germline CDR1 and CDR2 sequences are SNHLY and FYNNEI. Losses at the gene ends were 3 bases for V and 6 bases for J; bases not matched to a gene: 7. CDR3 length: 14 residues. CDR3 nucleotide sequence: TGTGCCAGCAGTGACCCTCGACAGGGAGCTGAAGCTTTCTTT. The encoded protein is CASSDPRQGAEAFF. Together with reference TRBV2 and TRBJ1-1, the CDR3 gives the full variable domain: EPEVTQTPSHQVTQMGQEVILRCVPISNHLYFYWYRQILGQKVEFLVSFYNNEISEKSEIFDDQFSVERPDGSNFTLKIRSTKLEDSAMYFCASSDPRQGAEAFFGQGTRLTVV.

The chain uses TRBV28 and TRBJ2-7; TRBD1 matches at 8 bases. Germline CDR1 reads MDHEN; CDR2 reads SYDVKM. Unmatched junction bases numbered 22, after V lost 5 bases and J lost 4 bases. The length of the CDR3 is 19 residues. DNA for the CDR3: TGTGCCAGCAGTCCTAATCTAAAAAGCAGGGGGCTGGGTTTATACGAGCAGTACTTC. Translating gives CASSPNLKSRGLGLYEQYF.

The J gene is TRBJ2-1, the V gene TRBV7-9, with D possibly TRBD2 on 6 matching bases. V shed 5 bases and J shed 3 bases, with 20 bases lying between them. The CDR3 has 17 amino acids. CDR1 is SEHNR, CDR2 FQNEAQ, per germline (reference sequence). Written as DNA, the CDR3 is TGTGCCAGCAGCCCACTGAGAGGGGCTAGCGACTACAATGAGCAGTTCTTC. Amino acids: CASSPLRGASDYNEQFF.

The V gene is TRBV30, the J gene TRBJ1-1, with D hard to call. The CDR3 loop spans 15 amino acids. Trimming cost V 2 bases and J 0 bases, with 13 bases left between them. Germline CDR1 reads GTSNPN; CDR2 reads SVGIG (reference sequence). The DNA of the CDR3 is TGTGCCTGGAGTTTAAACACCGAATTGAACACTGAAGCTTTCTTT. Translation: CAWSLNTELNTEAFF.

J is TRBJ2-1 and V is TRBV30, with 8 bases that match TRBD2. Germline CDR1 is GTSNPN and CDR2 is SVGIG (reference sequence). After removal of 0 bases from V and 7 bases from J, the junction contained 11 bases not matched to a gene. This CDR3 contains 16 residues. The CDR3 DNA reads TGTGCCTGGAGTGTAGAGGCTAGCGGGCTTTTGAATGAGCAGTTCTTC. Protein product: CAWSVEASGLLNEQFF. Supplemented by reference TRBV30 and TRBJ2-1, the full variable domain reads SQTIHQWPATLVQPVGSPLSLECTVEGTSNPNLYWYRQAAGRGLQLLFYSVGIGQISSEVPQNLSASRPQDRQFILSSKKLLLSDSGFYLCAWSVEASGLLNEQFFGPGTRLTVL.

The chain has TRBV3-1 (or the pseudogene TRBV3-2) and TRBJ1-5; tentative D call: TRBD1 (5 bases). This CDR3 spans 14 amino acids. Germline V gene sequence: CDR1 LGHDT, CDR2 YNNKEL (reference sequence). V lost 0 bases, J lost 5 bases, and 8 bases lay in between. CDR3 sequence (DNA): TGTGCCAGCAGCCAAGACAGGGCTTATCAGCCCCAGCATTTT. Residues: CASSQDRAYQPQHF.

The chain couples TRBV9 to TRBJ2-7, with D perhaps matching TRBD2 (6 bases). V was shortened by 0 bases and J by 4 bases, with 11 bases between the two germline ends. The germline gives CDR1 SGDLS, CDR2 YYNGEE. This CDR3 is built from 14 residues. The CDR3 DNA follows: TGTGCCAGCAGCGTAGATCTAGCGCCGTACGAGCAGTACTTC. Protein: CASSVDLAPYEQYF.

The chain couples TRBV5-6 to TRBJ1-2; D is uncertain. CDR3 size: 16 residues. The germline gives CDR1 SGHDT, CDR2 YYEEEE. Trimming shortened V by 0 bases and J by 4 bases, and 16 bases separated the two germline ends. The CDR3 loop reads CASSLGPLASLYGYTF. The CDR3 DNA sequence: TGTGCCAGCAGCTTGGGTCCCCTCGCCTCACTCTATGGCTACACCTTC.

J is TRBJ2-2 and V is TRBV2; TRBD2 matches at 11 bases. The CDR3 covers 17 residues. V lost 5 bases to trimming and J lost 5 bases; unmatched junction nucleotides: 10. Germline CDR1 reads SNHLY; CDR2 reads FYNNEI. CDR3 sequence: CASSYISGRERTGELFF. CDR3 in DNA: TGTGCCAGCAGTTATATTAGCGGGAGGGAGAGGACCGGGGAGCTGTTTTTT.